This T cell receptor (beta chain) was captured in a study of cytomegalovirus exposure and HLA in healthy donors. Whole-study results and caveats: Follow-up analysis later connected one missense variant in DCLRE1C with trimming of TCR beta V- and J-genes.

V was trimmed by 2 bases and J by 5 bases, leaving 10 bases between them. CDR1 and CDR2 from the germline V gene are SGHRS and YFSETQ. This CDR3 region has 13 residues. This clone was seen only once. What it binds is not known. The PCR contained 60 Vbeta and 13 Jbeta primers. Profiling relied on immunoSEQ multiplex PCR, and the TCRdb table lists in-frame clones only, not all of them. The data show approximately 150,000 clones, roughly 70% seen once. This sequence joins TRBV5-1 and TRBJ1-1; D unclear. Sequenced material: PBMCs. The TCR was taken from a man aged 25-45 years in good health and CMV-seropositive. The CDR3 DNA reads TGCGCCAGCAGCTTTCAGGTTGTAACTGAAGCTTTCTTT. Its translation is CASSFQVVTEAFF.